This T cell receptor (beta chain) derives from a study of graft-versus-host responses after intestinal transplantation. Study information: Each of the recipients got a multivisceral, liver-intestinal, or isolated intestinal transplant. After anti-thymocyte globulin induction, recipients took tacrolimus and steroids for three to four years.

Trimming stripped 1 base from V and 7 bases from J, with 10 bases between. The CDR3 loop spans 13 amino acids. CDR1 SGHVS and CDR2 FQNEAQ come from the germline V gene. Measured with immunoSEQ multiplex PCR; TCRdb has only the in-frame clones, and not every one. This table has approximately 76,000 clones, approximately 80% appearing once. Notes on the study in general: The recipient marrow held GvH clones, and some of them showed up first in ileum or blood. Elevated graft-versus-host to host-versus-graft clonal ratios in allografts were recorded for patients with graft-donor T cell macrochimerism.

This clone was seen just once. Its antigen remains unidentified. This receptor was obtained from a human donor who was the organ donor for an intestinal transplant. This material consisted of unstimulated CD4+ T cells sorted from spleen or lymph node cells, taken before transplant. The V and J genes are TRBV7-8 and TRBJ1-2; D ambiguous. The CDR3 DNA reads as TGTGCCAGCAGCTTAGTCCTTAAGAGTGGCTACACCTTC. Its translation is CASSLVLKSGYTF.